These T cell receptor beta chains were read from a single sample in a study of blood T cell repertoires in COVID-19. Generated by immunoSEQ multiplex PCR, the TCRdb table keeps only in-frame clones and is missing some. The sample has fewer than 200,000 clones, around 77% seen once; the top ten hold around 6.3%. Sequencing used peripheral blood. Receptors were obtained from a man in his 70s with active or convalescent COVID-19. CDR3s include the opening cysteine and the closing phenylalanine or tryptophan. A D gene is named only where the DNA matches it firmly. Clone size, where shown, is once, few, many, or a class for clones that have expanded.

size: .
D: .
J: TRBJ2-1
V: TRBV12-3/TRBV12-4
DNA: TGTGCCAGCACAGGGGCCAGAGAAGTTGAGCAGTTCTTC
CDR3: CASTGAREVEQFF

size: once
D: .
J: TRBJ2-7
V: TRBV2
DNA: TGTGCCAGCTTAGACAGCTACTCCTACGAGCAGTACTTC
CDR3: CASLDSYSYEQYF

size: once
D: .
J: TRBJ1-5
V: TRBV6-5
DNA: TGTGCCAGCAGAGACGGAGGGGATCAGCCCCAGCATTTT
CDR3: CASRDGGDQPQHF

size: few
D: .
J: TRBJ2-5
V: TRBV7-9
DNA: TGTGCCAGCAGCTTAGGGCATTTGACAGGTCCACAAGAGACCCAGTACTTC
CDR3: CASSLGHLTGPQETQYF

size: once
D: .
J: TRBJ2-2
V: TRBV28
DNA: TGTGCCAGCAGTTCTGGTGGGACACCAGTCACCGGGGAGCTGTTTTTT
CDR3: CASSSGGTPVTGELFF

size: .
D: .
J: TRBJ1-1
V: TRBV6-1
DNA: TGTGCCAGCAGTGAGCCCTGGGAGGGTGGGACTGAAGCTTTCTTT
CDR3: CASSEPWEGGTEAFF

size: .
D: .
J: TRBJ1-5
V: TRBV5-6
DNA: TGTGCCAGCAGCTCTTTCGGGGGAACTAGAACCCAGCCCCAGCATTTT
CDR3: CASSSFGGTRTQPQHF

size: few
D: .
J: TRBJ2-2
V: TRBV5-4
DNA: TGTGCCAGCAGCTCGGGAGCAGGGAACACCGGGGAGCTGTTTTTT
CDR3: CASSSGAGNTGELFF

size: .
D: .
J: TRBJ2-6
V: TRBV18
DNA: TGTGCCAGCTCACCGGCAGTCTCTGGGGCCAACGTCCTGACTTTC
CDR3: CASSPAVSGANVLTF

size: .
D: .
J: TRBJ2-7
V: TRBV12-3/TRBV12-4
DNA: TGTGCCAGCAGTTTATCAGGGTTTGGGGAGCAGTACTTC
CDR3: CASSLSGFGEQYF

size: .
D: .
J: TRBJ1-6
V: TRBV25-1
DNA: TGTGCCAGCAGTGAACTCCCTAATTCGCCCCTCCACTTT
CDR3: CASSELPNSPLHF

size: .
D: TRBD1
J: TRBJ1-4
V: TRBV27
DNA: TGTGCCAGCAGTGTAGAATCCGGGACAGGGTACCGAAAACTGTTTTTT
CDR3: CASSVESGTGYRKLFF

size: .
D: .
J: TRBJ1-2
V: TRBV9
DNA: TGTGCCAGCGCGGCAGGGCTAAGTTATGGCTACACCTTC
CDR3: CASAAGLSYGYTF

size: few
D: .
J: TRBJ1-1
V: TRBV16
DNA: TGTGCCAGCAGCCCCGCTGGCAGTATCACTGAAGCTTTCTTT
CDR3: CASSPAGSITEAFF

size: .
D: .
J: TRBJ1-1
V: TRBV2
DNA: TGTGCCAGCACACGAGAGGGAATCCGAACTGAAGCTTTCTTT
CDR3: CASTREGIRTEAFF

size: .
D: .
J: TRBJ2-3
V: TRBV7-2
DNA: TGTGCCAGCAGCCCTCGCGGCGAAAGCACAGATACGCAGTATTTT
CDR3: CASSPRGESTDTQYF

size: .
D: .
J: TRBJ1-1
V: TRBV4-1
DNA: TGCGCCAGCAGCAGGGACATGAACACTGAAGCTTTCTTT
CDR3: CASSRDMNTEAFF

size: .
D: TRBD1
J: TRBJ1-6
V: TRBV18
DNA: TGTGCCAGCTCACCACAACAGGGGGCAAAGAATTCACCCCTCCACTTT
CDR3: CASSPQQGAKNSPLHF

size: .
D: .
J: TRBJ1-5
V: TRBV6-5
DNA: TGTGCCAGCAGTCCCAGTGGGCAAGGAAATCAGCCCCAGCATTTT
CDR3: CASSPSGQGNQPQHF

size: .
D: TRBD1
J: TRBJ1-2
V: TRBV7-2
DNA: TGTGCCATCTCGGGACAGACAAACTATGGCTACACCTTC
CDR3: CAISGQTNYGYTF

size: .
D: .
J: TRBJ1-4
V: TRBV4-3
DNA: TGCGCCAGCAGCCTCCGAGCAGGTGAAAAACTGTTTTTT
CDR3: CASSLRAGEKLFF

size: .
D: TRBD1
J: TRBJ2-2
V: TRBV5-1
DNA: TGCGCCAGCGTCAAGGGGACAGGGACCACCGGGGAGCTGTTTTTT
CDR3: CASVKGTGTTGELFF

size: .
D: .
J: TRBJ1-1
V: TRBV19
DNA: TGTGCCACCATCCAGGCGGAGGGGGGGACTGAAGCTTTCTTT
CDR3: CATIQAEGGTEAFF

size: .
D: .
J: TRBJ1-2
V: TRBV14
DNA: TGTGCCAGCAGCCAAGATTTCAGGGGAAGCTATGGCTACACCTTC
CDR3: CASSQDFRGSYGYTF

size: .
D: .
J: TRBJ1-2
V: TRBV7-9
DNA: TGTGCCAGCAGCTTAACATCCCCCGAGGTCTATGGCTACACCTTC
CDR3: CASSLTSPEVYGYTF

size: few
D: .
J: TRBJ1-5
V: TRBV30
DNA: TGTGCCTGGAGTGTACAGAACAATCAGCCCCAGCATTTT
CDR3: CAWSVQNNQPQHF

size: few
D: .
J: TRBJ2-3
V: TRBV4-1
DNA: TGCGCCAGCAGCCAAGTCGGGTTAGGGGCGGCGCAGTATTTT
CDR3: CASSQVGLGAAQYF

size: .
D: .
J: TRBJ1-1
V: TRBV7-2
DNA: TGTGCCAGCAGCTCGAGCGGGGCGAACACTGAAGCTTTCTTT
CDR3: CASSSSGANTEAFF

size: .
D: TRBD1
J: TRBJ2-7
V: TRBV7-2
DNA: TGTGCCAGCAGCCCGAGCAGGGGGTCCTACGAGCAGTACTTC
CDR3: CASSPSRGSYEQYF

size: .
D: .
J: TRBJ1-2
V: TRBV4-1
DNA: TGCGCCAGCAGCCAAGGTAGCAGTCTCCAGTTTGTAGGCTACACCTTC
CDR3: CASSQGSSLQFVGYTF

size: .
D: TRBD1
J: TRBJ2-7
V: TRBV27
DNA: TGTGCCAGCAGTCCGTTAACGGGACAGTCCTACGAGCAGTACTTC
CDR3: CASSPLTGQSYEQYF

size: few
D: TRBD1
J: TRBJ2-5
V: TRBV30
DNA: TGTGCCTGGACCAGGACAGGGACCGCTCAAGAGACCCAGTACTTC
CDR3: CAWTRTGTAQETQYF

size: .
D: .
J: TRBJ1-3
V: TRBV6-5
DNA: TGTGCCAGCGGGGAGTTCCTGGGTTCTGGAAACACCATATATTTT
CDR3: CASGEFLGSGNTIYF

size: .
D: TRBD1
J: TRBJ2-1
V: TRBV5-1
DNA: TGCGCCAGCAGCGAACCGGGACAGGGCCCCCTGAATGAGCAGTTCTTC
CDR3: CASSEPGQGPLNEQFF

size: few
D: .
J: TRBJ1-5
V: TRBV30
DNA: TGTGCCCGAACCTCGGGAGGGTTCAATCAGCCCCAGCATTTT
CDR3: CARTSGGFNQPQHF

size: .
D: TRBD2
J: TRBJ2-7
V: TRBV30
DNA: TGTGCCTGGACCGGGAGGGGCAGTTACTACGAGCAGTACTTC
CDR3: CAWTGRGSYYEQYF

size: .
D: TRBD2
J: TRBJ2-5
V: TRBV29-1
DNA: TGCAGCGTTGTGGTTCGCGGGAGGCAGGGAGAGACCCAGTACTTC
CDR3: CSVVVRGRQGETQYF

size: .
D: TRBD2
J: TRBJ2-3
V: TRBV5-1
DNA: TGCGCCAGCAGCTGGACTAGCGGGGGCACAGATACGCAGTATTTT
CDR3: CASSWTSGGTDTQYF

size: .
D: TRBD1
J: TRBJ1-1
V: TRBV27
DNA: TGTGCCAGCAGTCGGGACAGGGGGCGGAACACTGAAGCTTTCTTT
CDR3: CASSRDRGRNTEAFF

size: .
D: TRBD2
J: TRBJ2-1
V: TRBV5-1
DNA: TGCGCCAGCAGCTTGGAGTGGGAGGGAGGGCAGAATGAGCAGTTCTTC
CDR3: CASSLEWEGGQNEQFF

size: .
D: .
J: TRBJ1-2
V: TRBV28
DNA: TGTGCCAGCAGTCCCGGACAGTTCTATGGCTACACCTTC
CDR3: CASSPGQFYGYTF